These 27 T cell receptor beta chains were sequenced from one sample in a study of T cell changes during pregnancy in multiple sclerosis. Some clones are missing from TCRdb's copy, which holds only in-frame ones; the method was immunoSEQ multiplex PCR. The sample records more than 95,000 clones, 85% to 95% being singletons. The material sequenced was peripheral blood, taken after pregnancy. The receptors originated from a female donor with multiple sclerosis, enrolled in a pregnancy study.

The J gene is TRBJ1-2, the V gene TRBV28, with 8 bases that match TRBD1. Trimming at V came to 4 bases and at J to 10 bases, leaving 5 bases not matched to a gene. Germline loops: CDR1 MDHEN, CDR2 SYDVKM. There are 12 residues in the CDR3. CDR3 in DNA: TGTGCCAGCAGTTCGACAGGGGCGCACTACACCTTC. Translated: CASSSTGAHYTF.

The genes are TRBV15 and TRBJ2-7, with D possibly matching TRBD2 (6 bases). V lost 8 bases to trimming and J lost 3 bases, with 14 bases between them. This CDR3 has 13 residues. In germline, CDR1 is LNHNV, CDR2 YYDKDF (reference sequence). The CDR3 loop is CATGQEGFYEQYF. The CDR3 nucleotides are TGTGCCACCGGGCAGGAGGGGTTCTACGAGCAGTACTTC.

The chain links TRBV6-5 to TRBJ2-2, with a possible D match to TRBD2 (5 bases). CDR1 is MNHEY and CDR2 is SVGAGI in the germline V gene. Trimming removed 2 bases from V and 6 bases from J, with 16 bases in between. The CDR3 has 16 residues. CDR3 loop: CASSYHRRGFAGELFF. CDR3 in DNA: TGTGCCAGCAGTTACCATCGACGAGGGTTCGCCGGGGAGCTGTTTTTT.

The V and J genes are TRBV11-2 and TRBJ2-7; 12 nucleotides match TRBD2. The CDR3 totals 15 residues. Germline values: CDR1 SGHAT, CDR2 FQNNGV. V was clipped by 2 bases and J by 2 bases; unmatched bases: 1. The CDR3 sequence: CASSLTSGGTYEQYF. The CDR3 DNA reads TGTGCCAGCAGCTTAACTAGCGGGGGGACCTACGAGCAGTACTTC.

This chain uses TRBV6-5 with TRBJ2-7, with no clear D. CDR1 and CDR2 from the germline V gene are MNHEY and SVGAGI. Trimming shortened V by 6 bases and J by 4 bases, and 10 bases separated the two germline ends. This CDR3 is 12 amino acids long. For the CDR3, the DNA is TGTGCCAGCAGGGCCAGTGATTACGAGCAGTACTTC. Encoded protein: CASRASDYEQYF.

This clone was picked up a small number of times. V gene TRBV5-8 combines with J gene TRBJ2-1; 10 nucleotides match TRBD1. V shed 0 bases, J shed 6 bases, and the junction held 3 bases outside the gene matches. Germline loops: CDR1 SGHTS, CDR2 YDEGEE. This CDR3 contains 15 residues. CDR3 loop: CASSLGGQGSNEQFF. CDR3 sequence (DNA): TGTGCCAGCAGCTTGGGGGGACAGGGGAGCAATGAGCAGTTCTTC.

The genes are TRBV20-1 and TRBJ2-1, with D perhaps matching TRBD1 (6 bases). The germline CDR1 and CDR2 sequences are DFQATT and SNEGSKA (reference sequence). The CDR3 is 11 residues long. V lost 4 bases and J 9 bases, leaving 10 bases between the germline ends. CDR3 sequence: CSATRQVEQFF. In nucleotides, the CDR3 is TGCAGTGCTACCCGACAGGTTGAGCAGTTCTTC.

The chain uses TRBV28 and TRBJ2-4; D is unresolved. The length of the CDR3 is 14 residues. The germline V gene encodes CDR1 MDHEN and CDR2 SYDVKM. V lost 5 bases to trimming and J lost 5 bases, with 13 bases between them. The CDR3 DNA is TGTGCCAGCAGTCGCTCTAGGATGCAAAACATTCAGTACTTC. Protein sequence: CASSRSRMQNIQYF. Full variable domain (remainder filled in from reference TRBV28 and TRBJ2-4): DVKVTQSSRYLVKRTGEKVFLECVQDMDHENMFWYRQDPGLGLRLIYFSYDVKMKEKGDIPEGYSVSREKKERFSLILESASTNQTSMYLCASSRSRMQNIQYFGAGTRLSVL.

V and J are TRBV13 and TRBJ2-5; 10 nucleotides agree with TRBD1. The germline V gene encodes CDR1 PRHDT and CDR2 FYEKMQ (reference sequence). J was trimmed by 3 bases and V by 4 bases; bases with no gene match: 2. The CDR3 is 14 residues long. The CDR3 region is CASSSGQGKETQYF. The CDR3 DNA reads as TGTGCCAGCAGCTCGGGACAGGGGAAAGAGACCCAGTACTTC.

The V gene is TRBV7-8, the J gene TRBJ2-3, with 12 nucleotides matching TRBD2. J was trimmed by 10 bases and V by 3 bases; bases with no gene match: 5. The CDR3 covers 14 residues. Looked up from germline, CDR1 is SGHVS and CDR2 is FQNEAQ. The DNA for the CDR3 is TGTGCCAGCAGCTTCGGGACTAGCGGGCTAGCGCAGTATTTT. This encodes CASSFGTSGLAQYF. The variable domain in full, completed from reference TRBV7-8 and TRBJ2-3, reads GAGVSQSPRYKVAKRGQDVALRCDPISGHVSLFWYQQALGQGPEFLTYFQNEAQLDKSGLPSDRFFAERPEGSVSTLKIQRTQQEDSAVYLCASSFGTSGLAQYFGPGTRLTVL.

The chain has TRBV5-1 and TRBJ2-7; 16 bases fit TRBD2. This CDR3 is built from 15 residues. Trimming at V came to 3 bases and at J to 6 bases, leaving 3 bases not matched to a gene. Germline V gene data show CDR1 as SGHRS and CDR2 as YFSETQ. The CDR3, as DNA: TGCGCCAGCAGCTCGGGACTAGCGGGAGGGGGCGAGCAGTACTTC. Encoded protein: CASSSGLAGGGEQYF. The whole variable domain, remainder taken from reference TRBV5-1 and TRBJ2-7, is KAGVTQTPRYLIKTRGQQVTLSCSPISGHRSVSWYQQTPGQGLQFLFEYFSETQRNKGNFPGRFSGRQFSNSRSEMNVSTLELGDSALYLCASSSGLAGGGEQYFGPGTRLTVT.

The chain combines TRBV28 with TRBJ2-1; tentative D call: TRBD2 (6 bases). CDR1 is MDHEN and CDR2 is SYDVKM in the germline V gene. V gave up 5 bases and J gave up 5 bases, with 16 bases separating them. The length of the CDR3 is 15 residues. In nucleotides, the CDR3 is TGTGCCAGCAGTCCGGGACTCACCGACCACAATGAGCAGTTCTTC. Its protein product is CASSPGLTDHNEQFF.

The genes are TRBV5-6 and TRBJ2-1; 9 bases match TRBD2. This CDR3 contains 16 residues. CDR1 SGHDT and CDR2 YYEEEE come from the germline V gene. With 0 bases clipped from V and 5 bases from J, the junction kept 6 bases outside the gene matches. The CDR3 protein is CASSLGASGVNNEQFF. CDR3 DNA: TGTGCCAGCAGCTTGGGGGCTAGCGGGGTGAACAATGAGCAGTTCTTC. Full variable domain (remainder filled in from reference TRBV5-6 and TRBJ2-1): DAGVTQSPTHLIKTRGQQVTLRCSPKSGHDTVSWYQQALGQGPQFIFQYYEEEERQRGNFPDRFSGHQFPNYSSELNVNALLLGDSALYLCASSLGASGVNNEQFFGPGTRLTVL.

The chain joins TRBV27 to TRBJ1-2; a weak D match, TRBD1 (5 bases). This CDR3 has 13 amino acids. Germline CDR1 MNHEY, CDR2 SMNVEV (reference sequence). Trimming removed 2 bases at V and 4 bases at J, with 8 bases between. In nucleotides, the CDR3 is TGTGCCAGCAGTTTAAGCGGGGCCTATGGCTACACCTTC. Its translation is CASSLSGAYGYTF.

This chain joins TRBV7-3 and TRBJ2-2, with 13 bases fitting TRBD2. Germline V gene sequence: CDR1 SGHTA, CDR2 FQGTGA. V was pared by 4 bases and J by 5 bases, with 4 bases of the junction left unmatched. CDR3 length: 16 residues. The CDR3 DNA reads TGTGCCAGCAGCTCCGGGACTAGCGGGATTACCGGGGAGCTGTTTTTT. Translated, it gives CASSSGTSGITGELFF.

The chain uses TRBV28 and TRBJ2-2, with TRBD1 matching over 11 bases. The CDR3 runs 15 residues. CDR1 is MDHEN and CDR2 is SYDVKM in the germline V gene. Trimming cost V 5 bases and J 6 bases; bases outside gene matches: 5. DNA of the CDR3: TGTGCCAGCAGTCCCCCGGGACAGGGGGCCGGGGAGCTGTTTTTT. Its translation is CASSPPGQGAGELFF.

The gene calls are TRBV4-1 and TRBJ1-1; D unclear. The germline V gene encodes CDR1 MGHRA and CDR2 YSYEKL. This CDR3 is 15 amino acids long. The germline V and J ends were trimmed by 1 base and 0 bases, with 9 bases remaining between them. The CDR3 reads CASSQVVGLNTEAFF. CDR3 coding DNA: TGCGCCAGCAGCCAAGTTGTGGGCCTGAACACTGAAGCTTTCTTT.

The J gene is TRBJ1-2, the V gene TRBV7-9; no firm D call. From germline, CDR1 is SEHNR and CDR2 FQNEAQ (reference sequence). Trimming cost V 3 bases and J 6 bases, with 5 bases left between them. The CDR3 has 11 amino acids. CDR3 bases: TGTGCCAGCAGCTTCGGGGATGGCTACACCTTC. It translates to CASSFGDGYTF.

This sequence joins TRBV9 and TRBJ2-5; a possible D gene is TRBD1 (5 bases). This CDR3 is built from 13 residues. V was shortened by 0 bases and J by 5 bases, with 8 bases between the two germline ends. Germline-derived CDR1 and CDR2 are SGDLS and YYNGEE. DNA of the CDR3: TGTGCCAGCAGCGTAGATAGGGGTGAGACCCAGTACTTC. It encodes CASSVDRGETQYF.

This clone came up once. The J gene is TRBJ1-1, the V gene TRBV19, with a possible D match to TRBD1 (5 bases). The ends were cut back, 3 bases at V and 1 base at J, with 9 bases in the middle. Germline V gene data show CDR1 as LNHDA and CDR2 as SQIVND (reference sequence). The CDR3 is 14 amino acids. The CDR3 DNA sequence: TGTGCCAGTAGTATTGGGGGGTGGAACACTGAAGCTTTCTTT. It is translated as CASSIGGWNTEAFF.

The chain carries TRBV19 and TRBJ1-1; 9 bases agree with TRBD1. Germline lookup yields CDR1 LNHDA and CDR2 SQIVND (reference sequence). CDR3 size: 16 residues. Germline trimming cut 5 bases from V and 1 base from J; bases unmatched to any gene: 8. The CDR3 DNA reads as TGTGCCAGTAGTTCCGGGACAGGGCCTGCGAACACTGAAGCTTTCTTT. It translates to CASSSGTGPANTEAFF.

CDR3 sequence (DNA): TGTGCCAACTCACTAGCGGGCCGATACAATGAGCAGTTCTTC. The encoded protein is CANSLAGRYNEQFF. J is TRBJ2-1 and V is TRBV2; 9 bases are shared with TRBD2. There are 14 residues in the CDR3. V lost 10 bases, J lost 4 bases, and 8 bases stayed unmatched. Germline lookup yields CDR1 SNHLY and CDR2 FYNNEI.

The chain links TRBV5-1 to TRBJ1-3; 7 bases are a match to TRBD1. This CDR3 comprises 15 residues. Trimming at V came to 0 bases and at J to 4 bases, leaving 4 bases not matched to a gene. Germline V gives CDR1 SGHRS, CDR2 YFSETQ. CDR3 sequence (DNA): TGCGCCAGCAGCTTGGGACAGGGCGGGGGAAACACCATATATTTT. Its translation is CASSLGQGGGNTIYF.

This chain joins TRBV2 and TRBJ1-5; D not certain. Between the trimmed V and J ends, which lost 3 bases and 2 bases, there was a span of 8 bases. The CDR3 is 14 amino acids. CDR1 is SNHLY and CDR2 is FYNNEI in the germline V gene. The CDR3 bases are TGTGCCAGCAGTGAGAACACGCGCAATCAGCCCCAGCATTTT. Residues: CASSENTRNQPQHF. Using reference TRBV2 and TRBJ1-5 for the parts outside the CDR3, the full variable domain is EPEVTQTPSHQVTQMGQEVILRCVPISNHLYFYWYRQILGQKVEFLVSFYNNEISEKSEIFDDQFSVERPDGSNFTLKIRSTKLEDSAMYFCASSENTRNQPQHFGDGTRLSIL.

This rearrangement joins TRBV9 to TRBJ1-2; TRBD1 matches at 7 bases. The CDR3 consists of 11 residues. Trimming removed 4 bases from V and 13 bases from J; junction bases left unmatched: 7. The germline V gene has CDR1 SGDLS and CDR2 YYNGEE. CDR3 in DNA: TGTGCCAGCAGCCAGGGGGGTATCCCCACCTTC. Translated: CASSQGGIPTF.

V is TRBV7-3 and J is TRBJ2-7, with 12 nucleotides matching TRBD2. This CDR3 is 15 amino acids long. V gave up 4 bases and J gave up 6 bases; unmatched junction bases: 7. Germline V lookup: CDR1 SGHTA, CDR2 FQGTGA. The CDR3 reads CASSSLAGGVGEQYF. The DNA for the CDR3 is TGTGCCAGCAGCTCTCTAGCGGGAGGGGTAGGCGAGCAGTACTTC.

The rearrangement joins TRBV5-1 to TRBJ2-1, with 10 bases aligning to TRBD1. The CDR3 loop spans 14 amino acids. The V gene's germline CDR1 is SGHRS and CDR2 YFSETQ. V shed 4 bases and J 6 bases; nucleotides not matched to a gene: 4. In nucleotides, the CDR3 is TGCGCCAGCAGCCCCGGACAGGGGGGCAATGAGCAGTTCTTC. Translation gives CASSPGQGGNEQFF. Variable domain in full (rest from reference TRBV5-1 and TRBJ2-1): KAGVTQTPRYLIKTRGQQVTLSCSPISGHRSVSWYQQTPGQGLQFLFEYFSETQRNKGNFPGRFSGRQFSNSRSEMNVSTLELGDSALYLCASSPGQGGNEQFFGPGTRLTVL.